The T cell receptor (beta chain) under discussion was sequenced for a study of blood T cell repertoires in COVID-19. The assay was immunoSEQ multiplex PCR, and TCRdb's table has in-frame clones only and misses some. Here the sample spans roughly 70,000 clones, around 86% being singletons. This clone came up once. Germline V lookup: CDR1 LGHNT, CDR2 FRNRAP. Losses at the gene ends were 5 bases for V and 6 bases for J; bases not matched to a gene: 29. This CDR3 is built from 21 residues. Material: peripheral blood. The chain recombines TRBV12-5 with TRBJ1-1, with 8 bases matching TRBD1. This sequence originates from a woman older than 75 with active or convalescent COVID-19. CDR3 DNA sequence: TGTGCTAGTGGTACCAACTCCTTCAGGGGGCGGGCTGCGGGGTGGTCCGCTGAAGCTTTCTTT. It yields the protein CASGTNSFRGRAAGWSAEAFF.